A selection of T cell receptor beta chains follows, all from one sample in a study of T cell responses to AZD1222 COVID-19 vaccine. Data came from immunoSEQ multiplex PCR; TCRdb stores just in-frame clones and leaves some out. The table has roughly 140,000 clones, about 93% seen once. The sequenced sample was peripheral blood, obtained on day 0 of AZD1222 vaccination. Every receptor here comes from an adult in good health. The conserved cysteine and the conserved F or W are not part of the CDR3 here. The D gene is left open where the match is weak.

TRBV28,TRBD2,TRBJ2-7,ASTQSAAGAYEQY
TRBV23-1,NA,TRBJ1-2,ASSRGPGGGYT
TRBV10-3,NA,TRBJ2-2,AISERMAGELF
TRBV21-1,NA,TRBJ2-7,ASSNGRLDPYEQY
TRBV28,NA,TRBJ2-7,ASSLSQGSYEQY
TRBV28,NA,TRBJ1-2,ASNERGPGIGYT
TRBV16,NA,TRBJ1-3,ASSQVRTDGNTIY
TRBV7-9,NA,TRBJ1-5,ASSLGVNQPQH
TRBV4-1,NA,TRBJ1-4,ASSHPGAANEKLF
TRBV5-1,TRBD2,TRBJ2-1,ASSLGGPGLAGVHEQF
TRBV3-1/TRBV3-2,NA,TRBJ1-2,ASNYPEHGYYGYT
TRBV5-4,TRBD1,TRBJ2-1,ASSWGSGQVSYNEQF
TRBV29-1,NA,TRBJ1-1,SAGLSMNTEAF
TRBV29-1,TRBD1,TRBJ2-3,SAKQGSSTDTQY
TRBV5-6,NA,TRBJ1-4,ASSSRSNEKLF
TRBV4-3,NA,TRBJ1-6,ASSQGASGGTRDSPLH
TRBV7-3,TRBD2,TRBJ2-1,ASSSHRAGVNEQF
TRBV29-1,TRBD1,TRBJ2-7,SVELGGDEQY
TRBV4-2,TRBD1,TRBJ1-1,ASSRTQGAAF
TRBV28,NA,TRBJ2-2,ASSGEPNTGELF
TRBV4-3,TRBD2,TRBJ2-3,ASSHSGKADTQY
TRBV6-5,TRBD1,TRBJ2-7,ASSYSGTGSYEQY
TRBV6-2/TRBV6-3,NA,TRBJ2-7,ASSSENRVGQY
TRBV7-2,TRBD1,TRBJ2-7,ASSFYSGQGEQY